The rows below give T cell receptor beta chains drawn from one sample of a study of blood T cell repertoires in COVID-19. The protocol was immunoSEQ multiplex PCR, while the TCRdb copy is restricted to in-frame clones and leaves out a portion. The repertoire holds 250,000 or so clones, with 85% to 90% as singletons. The specimen was peripheral blood. These receptors came from a man aged 25-45 years with COVID-19, enrolled during active disease. CDR3s include the opening cysteine and the closing phenylalanine or tryptophan. The D gene is left open where the match is weak. Clone size is not always given. Where it is, it says once, few, many or a class for expanded clones.

clone_size,d_call,v_call,j_call,cdr3_nt,cdr3_aa
.,.,TRBV7-9,TRBJ1-4,TGTGCCAGCAGCTTAGCGATCCCCCGCAGCGGAAAACTGTTTTTT,CASSLAIPRSGKLFF
.,.,TRBV2,TRBJ1-1,TGTGCCAGCCCACAGTGGTCGAGGAACACTGAAGCTTTCTTT,CASPQWSRNTEAFF
.,.,TRBV11-2,TRBJ1-2,TGTGCCAGCAGCTTATCAGAGGCTAACTATGGCTACACCTTC,CASSLSEANYGYTF
.,.,TRBV5-4,TRBJ1-5,TGTGCCAGCAGTACAGGGAGCAATCAGCCCCAGCATTTT,CASSTGSNQPQHF
.,.,TRBV2,TRBJ1-2,TGTGCCAGCAGTGAAGCGGGCAGCTCCCCGGGGTCTGGCTACACCTTC,CASSEAGSSPGSGYTF
once,.,TRBV27,TRBJ2-7,TGTGCCAGCAGTCCACAACACAGGAGAGCCTACGAGCAGTACTTC,CASSPQHRRAYEQYF
.,TRBD1,TRBV25-1,TRBJ1-2,TGTGCCAGCAGTGACCTAGGACAGGGATACGGCTACACCTTC,CASSDLGQGYGYTF
.,.,TRBV5-6,TRBJ1-6,TGTGCCAGCAGCTTACGGGAATCTAATTCACCCCTCCACTTT,CASSLRESNSPLHF
.,TRBD1,TRBV15,TRBJ1-5,TGTGCCACCAGCAGGGCGGGACAGGGAGGGGTGAGCAATCAGCCCCAGCATTTT,CATSRAGQGGVSNQPQHF
.,.,TRBV6-2/TRBV6-3,TRBJ2-1,TGTGCCAGCAGTCCCCAATTTCTTAGCGGAGGGGATTACAATGAGCAGTTCTTC,CASSPQFLSGGDYNEQFF
.,TRBD1,TRBV6-5,TRBJ2-7,TGTGCCAGCAGGACCCCGGGACAGAGCTCCTACGAGCAGTACTTC,CASRTPGQSSYEQYF
.,.,TRBV19,TRBJ2-2,TGTGCCAGTAGTATAGGGCAAAGGAACACCGGGGAGCTGTTTTTT,CASSIGQRNTGELFF
.,TRBD1,TRBV19,TRBJ1-4,TGTGCCAGTCGGGATCAGGGGGGCTGGGAAAAACTGTTTTTT,CASRDQGGWEKLFF
once,.,TRBV4-1,TRBJ1-2,TGCGCCAGCAGCGACCAGGGTGACGGCTACACCTTC,CASSDQGDGYTF
.,TRBD1,TRBV28,TRBJ2-1,TGTGCCAGCAGAGATGTACAGGGGTGGGAATATGGCAATGAGCAGTTCTTC,CASRDVQGWEYGNEQFF
.,TRBD1,TRBV7-2,TRBJ1-2,TGTGCCAGCAGCTTAATGGGACAGGGGATCTATGGCTACACCTTC,CASSLMGQGIYGYTF
.,TRBD2,TRBV15,TRBJ2-7,TGTGCCACCAGCAGAAAGACGACTAGCGGGAGCTTTTACGAGCAGTACTTC,CATSRKTTSGSFYEQYF
.,.,TRBV11-2,TRBJ1-2,TGTGCCAGCAGCCATAACTATGGCTACACCTTC,CASSHNYGYTF
.,.,TRBV7-9,TRBJ1-3,TGTGCCAGCAGCTTAGGGAGCTCCGGGGGCTCTGGAAACACCATATATTTT,CASSLGSSGGSGNTIYF
.,.,TRBV28,TRBJ1-2,TGTGCCAGCAGCTTTCCCCAGCAGGCCCTTGGCTACACCTTC,CASSFPQQALGYTF
.,TRBD2,TRBV14,TRBJ2-1,TGTGCCAGCAGCCACGCCGGGACTACCAATGAGCAGTTCTTC,CASSHAGTTNEQFF
.,.,TRBV2,TRBJ1-2,TGTGCCAGCAGTGACAGGGCCTATGGCTACACCTTC,CASSDRAYGYTF
.,TRBD1,TRBV24-1,TRBJ2-5,TGTGCCACCAGTGAGCTCCGTAGGACAGGGGGGAAAGAGACCCAGTACTTC,CATSELRRTGGKETQYF
few,TRBD1,TRBV10-3,TRBJ1-1,TGTGCCATCAGGACAGGGGGAGGTAACACTGAAGCTTTCTTT,CAIRTGGGNTEAFF
.,.,TRBV7-2,TRBJ1-2,TGTGCCAGCAGCCCTTGGACGGGGGGCAACCGTGGCTACACCTTC,CASSPWTGGNRGYTF
.,.,TRBV5-6,TRBJ1-5,TGTGCCAGCAGCTTGGCCGGTAGATATAGCAATCAGCCCCAGCATTTT,CASSLAGRYSNQPQHF
once,TRBD1,TRBV18,TRBJ1-2,TGTGCCAGCTCACCGACAGGGGAAGTTAACTATGGCTACACCTTC,CASSPTGEVNYGYTF
.,TRBD1,TRBV7-2,TRBJ1-1,TGTGCCAGCAGCGCCGGGACAGGAGGAACTGAAGCTTTCTTT,CASSAGTGGTEAFF